Listed below are T cell receptor beta chains from one sample, sequenced in a study of long-term antiretroviral therapy in people with HIV. TCRdb keeps only in-frame clones here, not all; method: immunoSEQ multiplex PCR. The data hold around 21,000 clones, with around 82% observed a single time. Sample: unsorted PBMCs, taken 1.5 years after starting antiretroviral therapy. The receptor set was obtained from a man aged 25-45 years with HIV. Each CDR3 is given without its conserved first and last residue. The order of the fields is J gene, V gene, CDR3 length, CDR3 protein.

j_gene: TRBJ1-1; v_gene: TRBV6-6; len: 12; CDR3aa: ASSFDKTGAEAF
j_gene: TRBJ1-2; v_gene: TRBV27; len: 13; CDR3aa: ASSLAFGGVYGYT
j_gene: TRBJ2-7; v_gene: TRBV30; len: 13; CDR3aa: AWSGGLADTYEQY
j_gene: TRBJ2-5; v_gene: TRBV29-1; len: 9; CDR3aa: SVDLGETQY
j_gene: TRBJ1-2; v_gene: TRBV5-4; len: 12; CDR3aa: ASSQEAGDDGYT
j_gene: TRBJ2-1; v_gene: TRBV5-6; len: 11; CDR3aa: ASARSSYNEQF
j_gene: TRBJ1-5; v_gene: TRBV6-1; len: 15; CDR3aa: ASSDSHRGWSNQPQH
j_gene: TRBJ2-5; v_gene: TRBV27; len: 10; CDR3aa: ATATGRETQY
j_gene: TRBJ1-5; v_gene: TRBV5-5; len: 13; CDR3aa: ASSLRAGNDQPQH
j_gene: TRBJ1-3; v_gene: TRBV5-1; len: 14; CDR3aa: ASSLAGAESGNTIY
j_gene: TRBJ2-7; v_gene: TRBV28; len: 13; CDR3aa: ASRIPGQGSYEQY
j_gene: TRBJ2-7; v_gene: TRBV6-5; len: 13; CDR3aa: ASSYSAGQGYEQY
j_gene: TRBJ2-5; v_gene: TRBV7-9; len: 12; CDR3aa: ASSRLPLQETQY
j_gene: TRBJ2-7; v_gene: TRBV4-1; len: 18; CDR3aa: ASSQVAGTSGDISSYEQY
j_gene: TRBJ1-3; v_gene: TRBV11-2; len: 11; CDR3aa: ASSLLRGNTIY
j_gene: TRBJ2-2; v_gene: TRBV29-1; len: 13; CDR3aa: SVVYSGRGTGELF
j_gene: TRBJ2-7; v_gene: TRBV4-1; len: 12; CDR3aa: ASSTKTGGSEQY
j_gene: TRBJ1-2; v_gene: TRBV18; len: 11; CDR3aa: ASSPAGMDGYT
j_gene: TRBJ1-5; v_gene: TRBV6-1; len: 15; CDR3aa: ASSETGGAYTNQPQH
j_gene: TRBJ2-1; v_gene: TRBV7-2; len: 13; CDR3aa: ASSLSWGPHNEQF
j_gene: TRBJ2-5; v_gene: TRBV9; len: 13; CDR3aa: ASSVAGTRQETQY
j_gene: TRBJ2-5; v_gene: TRBV10-3; len: 8; CDR3aa: ATGFEDRN
j_gene: TRBJ2-2; v_gene: TRBV13; len: 12; CDR3aa: ATRLARGTGELF
j_gene: TRBJ1-2; v_gene: TRBV6-6; len: 11; CDR3aa: ASSYSNGEGYT
j_gene: TRBJ2-1; v_gene: TRBV7-2; len: 13; CDR3aa: ASSLGSSGLGEQF
j_gene: TRBJ2-5; v_gene: TRBV5-6; len: 14; CDR3aa: ASSLSGLSLGETQY